Given below is one TCR beta chain in context. This clonotype showed up many times. Its antigen has not been determined. No qualities accompany the bases; no much larger clone lies one base away. Graves' hyperthyroidism was defined as stable when no progression to ophthalmopathy occurred over 18 months of follow-up. Hyperthyroidism patients were aged 18 to 65 years and newly diagnosed, with disease duration of less than 2 months. Exclusion was applied to patients with uncontrolled infections, other autoimmune diseases, pregnancy or lactation. Clinical symptoms, serum thyroxine and TRAb, thyroid ultrasound, and orbital computed tomography formed the basis for the diagnoses. PBMCs were separated from approximately 10 ml of fresh peripheral blood using Ficoll-Paque density gradient centrifugation. Total RNA was extracted with Trizol reagent, and quality was checked on an Agilent 2100 Bioanalyzer. These data belong to a study of T cells in Graves' hyperthyroidism and ophthalmopathy (dated by TCRdb to between 2017 and 2020). General notes on the study: Peripheral blood samples were taken at initial diagnosis, before any treatment was given. TCR V-J signatures able to tell the groups apart were searched for in a discovery cohort of some 97 patients, of whom roughly 42 had Graves' ophthalmopathy and around 58 had stable Graves' hyperthyroidism. Prospective prediction of ophthalmopathy was tested in an independent validation cohort of about 19 hyperthyroidism patients and some 17 patients who later progressed to ophthalmopathy. For training and testing, the 80 to 100 patients in the discovery cohort were randomly divided in a 7:3 ratio. The study also compared thyroid tissue and blood T-cell repertoires from a handful of Graves' hyperthyroidism patients. Following sampling, methimazole starting at 30 mg daily was given to hyperthyroidism patients, and high-dose intravenous methylprednisolone was given to ophthalmopathy patients. The paper reports TCR Vbeta CDR3 sequencing of some 140 peripheral blood samples: under 45 ophthalmopathy, fewer than 80 hyperthyroidism and 17 progressor patients.

Sequences MDHEN (CDR1) and SYDVKM (CDR2) are obtained from the germline V gene. Trimming at the junction amounts to 6 bases on V and 2 bases on J, and the germline ends lie 19 bases apart. The CDR3 runs 16 residues from the cysteine to the phenylalanine. Only the CDR3 portion is preserved as DNA: 48 bases, with reading frame beginning at the first base. TCR beta CDR3 regions were amplified from RNA transcripts. The first round of RT-PCR for the TCR CDR3 was performed with the HTBI primer set and the Qiagen OneStep RT-PCR kit. Libraries were constructed in a second round of multiplex PCR, after which size selection and purification were carried out. Paired-end sequencing of the libraries was performed with 100 bp reads on an Illumina HiSeq2000. The paper's processing steps were these. SOAPnuke was used to process the raw data, with reads discarded if the reads contained adapters or uncalled bases, had a mean Phred below 15, or lacked an exact constant-primer or identifier match. COPE v1.2.5 was used to merge high-quality paired reads, and clonotypes were defined as unique nucleotide sequences. MiTCR v1.1 was used to align the clonotypes against IMGT TRBV, TRBD and TRBJ reference segments. Analysis was restricted to V-J combinations with a frequency above 0.0001, which covered roughly 99% of repertoires. A TCS score was defined as the ratio of F50 (clonal expansion) to E x V (chaos), with BLOSUM62-based TCRdist applied between CDR3 peptides within each V-J. Welch's t-statistics and random forest reduced roughly 540 V-J features to 13, which were used in a naive Bayes classifier (R e1071). TCRdb reprocessed the public reads (quality trimming at Q25 with fastp, clone calling with MiXCR) and kept in-frame beta chains. Each CDR3 protein appears once, grouped with its most common genes and DNA. TCRdb, not the authors, supplied the V and J calls. The sample table contains about 320,000 distinct CDR3 sequences; only one count was recorded for around 16% of them. The ten largest clones add up to around 34% of the sample.

Study-wide findings and limitations: In validation, the model predicted progression to ophthalmopathy with about 71% sensitivity and approximately 72% specificity, a median of about six months before onset. Most expanded thyroid clonotypes (frequency above 0.001) were also detected in blood, a finding suggesting that blood repertoires may reflect thyroid immune responses. Ophthalmopathy was separated from stable hyperthyroidism by a 13 V-J signature model, with about 88% sensitivity and roughly 84% specificity obtained in cross-validation and 80%/75% obtained in testing. No statistical method was used to fix the sample size in advance, and group allocation was not hidden from the investigators.

Sequencing was carried out using blood. The rearranged segments are TRBV28 and TRBJ1-2; TRBD1 is possibly the D segment (5 matching bases). The sequence was collected from a man younger than 45 with Graves' hyperthyroidism. This receptor carries the CDR3 CASRGVTVHLNYGYTF. The DNA sequence reads TGTGCCAGCAGGGGGGTGACAGTCCACCTCAACTATGGCTACACCTTC.